The next 32 T cell receptor beta chains were all read from a single sample in a study of shared clonotypes between healthy human individuals. Profiled with immunoSEQ multiplex PCR; TCRdb holds only in-frame clones, not every one. The data contain 1.5 million to 1.9 million clones, under 99% of them seen just once; the ten biggest clones take up roughly 0.45%. The sequencing sample was made of naive CD4+ T cells sorted from blood. Subset given: CD45RA+ positively selected. These receptors were collected from a man aged 25 to 40 in good health.

The genes are TRBV18 and TRBJ1-1; tentatively, D is TRBD1 (5 bases). Germline CDR1 and CDR2: KGHSH and LQKENI. The CDR3 is 16 residues long. Trimming left V 2 bases short and J 0 bases short, with 13 bases between. The CDR3 nucleotides are TGTGCCAGCTCACCAAACCGGGACGGCATGAACACTGAAGCTTTCTTT. It encodes CASSPNRDGMNTEAFF. Variable domain in full (rest from reference TRBV18 and TRBJ1-1): NAGVMQNPRHLVRRRGQEARLRCSPMKGHSHVYWYRQLPEEGLKFMVYLQKENIIDESGMPKERFSAEFPKEGPSILRIQQVVRGDSAAYFCASSPNRDGMNTEAFFGQGTRLTVV.

J is TRBJ2-6 and V is TRBV28; D ambiguous. The V end lost 1 base, the J end lost 0 bases, and 4 bases lay between the germline ends. The CDR3 totals 15 residues. Germline V gene data show CDR1 as MDHEN and CDR2 as SYDVKM. Here the CDR3 DNA reads TGTGCCAGCAGTTTATTGAGCTCTGGGGCCAACGTCCTGACTTTC. Protein sequence: CASSLLSSGANVLTF. Combining the CDR3 with reference TRBV28 and TRBJ2-6 gives the whole variable domain DVKVTQSSRYLVKRTGEKVFLECVQDMDHENMFWYRQDPGLGLRLIYFSYDVKMKEKGDIPEGYSVSREKKERFSLILESASTNQTSMYLCASSLLSSGANVLTFGAGSRLTVL.

The rearrangement joins TRBV7-9 to TRBJ1-3, with D unclear. Germline assignment: CDR1 SEHNR and CDR2 FQNEAQ (reference sequence). CDR3 length: 13 amino acids. V gave up 2 bases and J gave up 4 bases, with 6 bases separating them. CDR3 in amino acids: CASSLTQGNTIYF. CDR3 nucleotide sequence: TGTGCCAGCAGCTTAACACAGGGAAACACCATATATTTT.

The chain joins TRBV4-3 to TRBJ1-2, with TRBD1 matching 10 bases. V lost 3 bases, J lost 4 bases, and 8 bases stayed unmatched. CDR3 length equals 16 residues. CDR1 is LGHNA and CDR2 is YSLEER in the germline V gene. In DNA, the CDR3 is TGCGCCAGCAGCCAGAAGGGACAGGGGTCGTTCTATGGCTACACCTTC. It yields the protein CASSQKGQGSFYGYTF.

This chain connects TRBV5-4 to TRBJ2-7; D possibly corresponds to TRBD1 (5 bases). Trimming pared 2 bases from V and 7 bases from J, leaving 13 bases between. The germline V gene has CDR1 SGHNT and CDR2 YYREEE (reference sequence). The CDR3 extends over 13 amino acids. CDR3 DNA: TGTGCCAGCAGCTTTCAGGGTCAAGGGGAGCAGTACTTC. This sequence encodes CASSFQGQGEQYF.

CDR3 loop: CASSFDRAGSYEQYF. The CDR3 region has the DNA TGTGCCAGCAGTTTCGACAGGGCAGGCTCCTACGAGCAGTACTTC. The V and J genes are TRBV6-5 and TRBJ2-7, with 7 nucleotides matching TRBD1. Germline V lookup: CDR1 MNHEY, CDR2 SVGAGI. This CDR3 region has 15 residues. Losses at the gene ends were 4 bases for V and 0 bases for J; bases not matched to a gene: 6.

This sequence joins TRBV11-2 and TRBJ1-2; D is unclear. The V gene lost 1 base and the J gene lost 0 bases, with 12 bases spanning the gap. Germline-derived CDR1 and CDR2 are SGHAT and FQNNGV. This CDR3 comprises 16 residues. In DNA, the CDR3 is TGTGCCAGCAGCTTAGGAAGGACGGGAGCTAACTATGGCTACACCTTC. Its protein product is CASSLGRTGANYGYTF. The variable domain in full, completed from reference TRBV11-2 and TRBJ1-2, reads EAGVAQSPRYKIIEKRQSVAFWCNPISGHATLYWYQQILGQGPKLLIQFQNNGVVDDSQLPKDRFSAERLKGVDSTLKIQPAKLEDSAVYLCASSLGRTGANYGYTFGSGTRLTVV.

Only one count was recorded for this clone. Other DNA sequences in the same sample also yield this CDR3. The chain is built from TRBV5-1 and TRBJ1-1; D call uncertain. The CDR3 is 13 amino acids. V shed 3 bases and J shed 2 bases, with 8 bases lying between them. Germline assignment: CDR1 SGHRS and CDR2 YFSETQ. CDR3 nucleotide sequence: TGCGCCAGCAGCTCGGGCACTAACACTGAAGCTTTCTTT. Translation gives CASSSGTNTEAFF. The full variable domain, with the rest looked up from reference TRBV5-1 and TRBJ1-1, is KAGVTQTPRYLIKTRGQQVTLSCSPISGHRSVSWYQQTPGQGLQFLFEYFSETQRNKGNFPGRFSGRQFSNSRSEMNVSTLELGDSALYLCASSSGTNTEAFFGQGTRLTVV.

The V call is TRBV21-1, the J call TRBJ2-7. TRBV21-1 is deemed a pseudogene. This CDR3 is 16 amino acids long. The CDR3 DNA sequence: TGTGCCAGCAGCAACAGGGACGGTAGGAGCTCCTACGAGCAGTACTTC. Translation: CASSNRDGRSSYEQYF.

The J gene is TRBJ2-5, the V gene TRBV4-1; 9 nucleotides line up with TRBD2. CDR3 size: 17 residues. Germline V gene data show CDR1 as MGHRA and CDR2 as YSYEKL. J lost 11 bases, V lost 4 bases, and 20 bases had no gene match. CDR3 loop: CASSPTRAGLAPVSQYF. CDR3 in DNA: TGCGCCAGCAGCCCGACGAGGGCGGGACTAGCCCCTGTTAGTCAGTACTTC.

The chain has TRBV13 and TRBJ1-2; 8 bases fit TRBD1. This CDR3 contains 17 residues. The trim removed 2 bases at V and 2 bases at J, leaving 10 bases unmatched. Germline V gene sequence: CDR1 PRHDT, CDR2 FYEKMQ (reference sequence). Here the CDR3 DNA reads TGTGCCAGCAGCTTAAATTACAGGCGGACAGGGAACTATGGCTACACCTTC. As protein: CASSLNYRRTGNYGYTF.

As regards this clone: An end of the junction does not agree with germline; a read error may underlie this. This rearrangement joins TRBV6-1 to TRBJ1-2; 7 nucleotides line up with TRBD1. Germline V gene sequence: CDR1 MNHNS, CDR2 SASEGT. The CDR3 runs to 14 residues. The CDR3 DNA reads TGTGCCAGCAGTGAAGCGCTAGGGGGCAAACACTCCTCCTTC. It translates to CASSEALGGKHSSF.

This chain uses TRBV7-2 with TRBJ1-2; tentatively, D is TRBD1 (5 bases). CDR1 SGHTA and CDR2 FQGNSA come from the germline V gene. This CDR3 has 15 amino acids. The V gene lost 5 bases and the J gene lost 6 bases, with 19 bases spanning the gap. This CDR3 reads CASSGTLGLTDGYTF. The CDR3 nucleotides are TGTGCCAGCAGCGGGACCTTGGGGTTGACCGATGGCTACACCTTC.

The table lists this clone with a count of one. The chain couples TRBV27 to TRBJ1-4, with D hard to call. The germline V and J ends were trimmed by 2 bases and 8 bases, with 15 bases remaining between them. CDR1 is MNHEY and CDR2 is SMNVEV in the germline V gene (reference sequence). The CDR3 consists of 15 residues. This CDR3 reads CASSLVGRLVEKLFF. The CDR3 DNA follows: TGTGCCAGCAGTTTAGTGGGCAGGCTGGTCGAAAAACTGTTTTTT.

This clone has only one observation. The chain's CDR3 is CASSSPSGYQETQYF. The CDR3 bases are TGCGCCAGCAGCTCCCCAAGCGGGTACCAAGAGACCCAGTACTTC. The gene calls are TRBV5-1 and TRBJ2-5, with D perhaps TRBD2 (6 bases). V was cut by 3 bases and J by 0 bases, with 12 bases left in between. The CDR3 has 15 residues. CDR1 SGHRS and CDR2 YFSETQ come from the germline V gene. Drawing the rest from reference TRBV5-1 and TRBJ2-5, the complete variable domain is KAGVTQTPRYLIKTRGQQVTLSCSPISGHRSVSWYQQTPGQGLQFLFEYFSETQRNKGNFPGRFSGRQFSNSRSEMNVSTLELGDSALYLCASSSPSGYQETQYFGPGTRLLVL.

The J gene is TRBJ2-2, the V gene TRBV9; the match to TRBD2 covers 13 bases. Germline V lookup: CDR1 SGDLS, CDR2 YYNGEE. V dropped 1 base and J dropped 7; count of bases not matched to a gene: 4. The CDR3 runs to 16 residues. DNA of the CDR3: TGTGCCAGCAGCGTAACTAGCGGGAGGGTAAACGGGGAGCTGTTTTTT. It encodes CASSVTSGRVNGELFF.

The chain recombines TRBV7-7 with TRBJ2-6; D is undetermined. Trimming removed 5 bases from V and 0 bases from J, with 11 bases in between. The CDR3 is 16 residues long. Germline assignment: CDR1 SSHAT and CDR2 FNYEAQ (reference sequence). This chain's CDR3 is CASSEAGSSGANVLTF. CDR3 sequence (DNA): TGTGCCAGCAGCGAAGCCGGTAGCTCTGGGGCCAACGTCCTGACTTTC.

In the case of this clone: Other DNA sequences within the sample encode an identical CDR3. This CDR3 reads CASSLLGGPTYEQYF. CDR3 coding DNA: TGTGCCAGCAGTTTATTGGGGGGCCCGACCTACGAGCAGTACTTC. The rearrangement joins TRBV28 to TRBJ2-7; perhaps D is TRBD1 or TRBD2 (6 bases each). V lost 1 base and J lost 2, with 12 bases in between. Germline assignment: CDR1 MDHEN and CDR2 SYDVKM. The CDR3 is 15 residues long.

Notes on this clone: This same CDR3 is encoded by further DNA sequences in the sample. The chain employs TRBV5-4 and TRBJ2-1; TRBD2 aligns across 13 bases. Germline CDR1 SGHNT, CDR2 YYREEE (reference sequence). J gave up 7 bases and V 1 base, and 2 bases lay outside the gene matches. The CDR3 is made up of 15 amino acids. CDR3 loop: CASSLTSGRVNEQFF. In DNA form, the CDR3 reads TGTGCCAGCAGCTTGACTAGCGGGAGGGTAAATGAGCAGTTCTTC.

The V call is TRBV5-4, the J call TRBJ2-1; D unresolved. Looked up from germline, CDR1 is SGHNT and CDR2 is YYREEE (reference sequence). CDR3 length: 16 residues. V was trimmed by 4 bases and J by 5 bases, leaving 19 bases between them. CDR3 DNA: TGTGCCAGCAGCAAGACTTTCGGGCTTGAGAACAATGAGCAGTTCTTC. Protein: CASSKTFGLENNEQFF.

The rearrangement uses TRBV6-6 and TRBJ1-1; D is possibly TRBD1 (5 bases). Trimming left V 4 bases short and J 11 bases short, with 11 bases between. The length of the CDR3 is 11 residues. Germline CDR1 MNHNY, CDR2 SVGAGI (reference sequence). The CDR3 nucleotides read TGTGCCAGCAGTTGGGGGACGCAGGCTTTCTTT. It codes for CASSWGTQAFF.

J is TRBJ2-5 and V is TRBV28; possibly TRBD1 for D (5 bases). The V gene's germline CDR1 is MDHEN and CDR2 SYDVKM. V lost 5 bases and J 4 bases, leaving 17 bases between the germline ends. CDR3 length: 15 amino acids. CDR3 loop: CASSLGAVFGETQYF. DNA of the CDR3: TGTGCCAGCAGTCTTGGGGCGGTCTTCGGAGAGACCCAGTACTTC.

This chain uses TRBV18 with TRBJ2-7; TRBD2 is a possible D gene (5 bases). The CDR3 totals 14 residues. Germline lookup yields CDR1 KGHSH and CDR2 LQKENI. Trimming took off 4 bases at V and 5 bases at J, with 15 bases between the two ends. CDR3 bases: TGTGCCAGCTCACTTCTTAGTTCCGGGAACGAGCAGTACTTC. This sequence encodes CASSLLSSGNEQYF.

The chain links TRBV7-9 to TRBJ1-2, with D unclear. V gave up 5 bases and J gave up 0 bases, with 7 bases separating them. The germline gives CDR1 SEHNR, CDR2 FQNEAQ (reference sequence). This CDR3 has 13 residues. CDR3 bases: TGTGCCAGCAGCCGAATATCTAACTATGGCTACACCTTC. It encodes CASSRISNYGYTF.

The CDR3 loop is CASSTYSDLTNSNQPQHF. DNA for the CDR3: TGTGCCAGTAGCACGTATTCGGACCTAACTAATAGCAATCAGCCCCAGCATTTT. The gene calls are TRBV19 and TRBJ1-5, with D unclear. V was pared by 6 bases and J by 0 bases, with 21 bases between. The CDR3 totals 18 residues. Germline CDR1 is LNHDA and CDR2 is SQIVND (reference sequence).

J is TRBJ2-3 and V is TRBV13; 7 bases are shared with TRBD2. The CDR3 extends over 19 amino acids. Germline V gene lookup returns CDR1 PRHDT and CDR2 FYEKMQ (reference sequence). V was pared by 4 bases and J by 4 bases, with 20 bases of the junction left unmatched. Here the CDR3 reads CASSSDPTSGDGPADTQYF. The CDR3 nucleotides are TGTGCCAGCAGCTCAGACCCAACCAGCGGGGACGGACCCGCAGATACGCAGTATTTT.

Comments on this clone: In the same sample, other DNA sequences code for this CDR3. The CDR3: CASSLAPNTGELFF. CDR3 sequence (DNA): TGCGCCAGCAGCTTGGCCCCAAACACCGGGGAGCTGTTTTTT. This sequence joins TRBV5-1 and TRBJ2-2; D unresolved. The CDR3 consists of 14 residues. V was pared by 0 bases and J by 2 bases, with 5 bases between. The germline V gene has CDR1 SGHRS and CDR2 YFSETQ. Drawing the rest from reference TRBV5-1 and TRBJ2-2, the complete variable domain is KAGVTQTPRYLIKTRGQQVTLSCSPISGHRSVSWYQQTPGQGLQFLFEYFSETQRNKGNFPGRFSGRQFSNSRSEMNVSTLELGDSALYLCASSLAPNTGELFFGEGSRLTVL.

The CDR3 loop reads CASSLILGEFNEQFF. The CDR3 coding sequence is TGTGCCAGCAGCTTAATATTGGGGGAGTTCAATGAGCAGTTCTTC. The V call is TRBV5-4, the J call TRBJ2-1; the D call may be TRBD1 or TRBD2 (5 bases each). Deletions cut 2 bases from V and 6 bases from J, with 15 bases between. This CDR3 is built from 15 residues. The germline CDR1 and CDR2 sequences are SGHNT and YYREEE (reference sequence).

The V and J genes are TRBV5-1 and TRBJ2-1, with 7 bases matching TRBD1. This CDR3 has 14 residues. V lost 7 bases to trimming and J lost 1 base; unmatched junction nucleotides: 5. CDR1 and CDR2 (germline): SGHRS, YFSETQ. DNA for the CDR3: TGCGCCAGCTGGCCGGGACAGTCCTACAATGAGCAGTTCTTC. It specifies CASWPGQSYNEQFF.

The gene calls are TRBV7-9 and TRBJ2-1, with 10 bases matching TRBD2. Germline CDR1 is SEHNR and CDR2 is FQNEAQ (reference sequence). This CDR3 is 15 amino acids long. Trimming at V came to 3 bases and at J to 3 bases, leaving 2 bases not matched to a gene. The CDR3 nucleotides are TGTGCCAGCAGCTTCACTAGCGGGGACTACAATGAGCAGTTCTTC. It is translated as CASSFTSGDYNEQFF.

The chain joins TRBV28 to TRBJ1-4, with D unresolved. The CDR3 is made up of 14 amino acids. Per germline, CDR1 MDHEN and CDR2 SYDVKM. The ends were cut back, 4 bases at V and 4 bases at J, with 10 bases in the middle. In nucleotides, the CDR3 is TGTGCCAGCAGTTCGCTGTCCTTTAATGAAAAACTGTTTTTT. Its protein product is CASSSLSFNEKLFF.

The CDR3 spells CASSGSGSAYNEQFF. The CDR3 coding sequence is TGTGCCAGCAGCGGTAGCGGGAGTGCCTACAATGAGCAGTTCTTC. V is TRBV9 and J is TRBJ2-1; 9 bases line up with TRBD2. The CDR3 consists of 15 residues. V lost 3 bases and J lost 2; bases outside the gene matches: 3. Germline assignment: CDR1 SGDLS and CDR2 YYNGEE.